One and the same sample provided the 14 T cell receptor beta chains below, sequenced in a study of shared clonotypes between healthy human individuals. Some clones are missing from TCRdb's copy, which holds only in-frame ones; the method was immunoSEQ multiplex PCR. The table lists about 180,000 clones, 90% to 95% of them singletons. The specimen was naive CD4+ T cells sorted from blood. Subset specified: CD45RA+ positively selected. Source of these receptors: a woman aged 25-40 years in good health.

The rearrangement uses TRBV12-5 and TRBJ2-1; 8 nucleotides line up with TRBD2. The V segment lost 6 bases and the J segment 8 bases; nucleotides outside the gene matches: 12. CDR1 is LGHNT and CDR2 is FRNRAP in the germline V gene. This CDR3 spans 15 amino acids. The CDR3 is CASGLYGRAIDEQFF. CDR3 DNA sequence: TGTGCTAGTGGGCTCTACGGGAGGGCCATCGATGAGCAGTTCTTC.

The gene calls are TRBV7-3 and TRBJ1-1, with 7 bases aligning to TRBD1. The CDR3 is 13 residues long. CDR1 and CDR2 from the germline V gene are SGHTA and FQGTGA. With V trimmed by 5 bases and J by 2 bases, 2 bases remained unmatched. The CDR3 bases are TGTGCCAGCAGCCGACAGGGAAACACTGAAGCTTTCTTT. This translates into CASSRQGNTEAFF. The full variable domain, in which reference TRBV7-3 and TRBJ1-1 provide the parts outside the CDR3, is GAGVSQTPSNKVTEKGKYVELRCDPISGHTALYWYRQSLGQGPEFLIYFQGTGAADDSGLPNDRFFAVRPEGSVSTLKIQRTERGDSAVYLCASSRQGNTEAFFGQGTRLTVV.

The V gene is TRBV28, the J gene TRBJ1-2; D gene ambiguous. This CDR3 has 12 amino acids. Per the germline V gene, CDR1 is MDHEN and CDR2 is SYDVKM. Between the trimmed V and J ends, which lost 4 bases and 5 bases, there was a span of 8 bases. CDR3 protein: CASSSPGYGYTF. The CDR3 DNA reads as TGTGCCAGCAGTTCCCCAGGTTATGGCTACACCTTC.

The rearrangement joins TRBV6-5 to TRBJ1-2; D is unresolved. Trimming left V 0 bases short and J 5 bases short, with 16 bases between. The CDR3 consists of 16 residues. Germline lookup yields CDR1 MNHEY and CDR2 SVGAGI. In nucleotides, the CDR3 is TGTGCCAGCAGTTACTCGAACCTGGCGGGAATTTATGGCTACACCTTC. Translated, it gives CASSYSNLAGIYGYTF.

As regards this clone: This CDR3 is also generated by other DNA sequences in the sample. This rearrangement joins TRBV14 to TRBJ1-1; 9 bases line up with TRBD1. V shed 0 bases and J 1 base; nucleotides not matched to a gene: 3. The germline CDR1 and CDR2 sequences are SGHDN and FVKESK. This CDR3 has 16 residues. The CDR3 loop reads CASSQDPGQGNTEAFF. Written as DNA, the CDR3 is TGTGCCAGCAGCCAAGATCCGGGACAGGGGAACACTGAAGCTTTCTTT.

The CDR3 is CASRTGQGVNEQFF. In DNA form, the CDR3 reads TGTGCCAGCAGGACCGGACAGGGCGTAAATGAGCAGTTCTTC. The rearrangement uses TRBV28 and TRBJ2-1; TRBD1 agrees at 8 bases. The V gene's germline CDR1 is MDHEN and CDR2 SYDVKM. V lost 6 bases and J lost 7; bases outside the gene matches: 8. The CDR3 has 14 amino acids. Together with reference TRBV28 and TRBJ2-1, the CDR3 gives the full variable domain: DVKVTQSSRYLVKRTGEKVFLECVQDMDHENMFWYRQDPGLGLRLIYFSYDVKMKEKGDIPEGYSVSREKKERFSLILESASTNQTSMYLCASRTGQGVNEQFFGPGTRLTVL.

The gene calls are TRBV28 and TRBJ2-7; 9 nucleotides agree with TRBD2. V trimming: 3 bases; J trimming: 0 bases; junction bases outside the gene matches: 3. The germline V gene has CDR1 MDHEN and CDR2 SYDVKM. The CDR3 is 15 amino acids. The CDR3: CASSFFSGSSYEQYF. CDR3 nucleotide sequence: TGTGCCAGCAGTTTTTTTAGCGGGAGCTCCTACGAGCAGTACTTC.

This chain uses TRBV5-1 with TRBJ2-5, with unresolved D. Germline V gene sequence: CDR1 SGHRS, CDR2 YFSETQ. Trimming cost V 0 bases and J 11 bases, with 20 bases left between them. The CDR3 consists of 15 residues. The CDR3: CASSLVLGASEEQYF. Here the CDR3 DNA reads TGCGCCAGCAGCTTGGTTCTCGGAGCCTCTGAGGAGCAGTACTTC. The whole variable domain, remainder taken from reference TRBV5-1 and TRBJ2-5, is KAGVTQTPRYLIKTRGQQVTLSCSPISGHRSVSWYQQTPGQGLQFLFEYFSETQRNKGNFPGRFSGRQFSNSRSEMNVSTLELGDSALYLCASSLVLGASEEQYFGPGTRLLVL.

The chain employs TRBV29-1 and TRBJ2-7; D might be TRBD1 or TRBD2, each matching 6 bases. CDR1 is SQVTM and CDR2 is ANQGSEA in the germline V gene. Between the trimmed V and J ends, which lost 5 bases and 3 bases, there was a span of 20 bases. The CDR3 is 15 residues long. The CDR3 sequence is CSVPEGGGFLYEQYF. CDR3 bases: TGCAGCGTTCCCGAAGGGGGAGGATTCCTCTACGAGCAGTACTTC.

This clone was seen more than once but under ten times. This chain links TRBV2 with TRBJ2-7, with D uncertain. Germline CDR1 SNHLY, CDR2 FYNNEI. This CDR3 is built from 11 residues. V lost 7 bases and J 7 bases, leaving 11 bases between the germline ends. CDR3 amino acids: CASTSWDEQYF. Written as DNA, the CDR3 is TGTGCCAGCACTTCATGGGATGAGCAGTACTTC.

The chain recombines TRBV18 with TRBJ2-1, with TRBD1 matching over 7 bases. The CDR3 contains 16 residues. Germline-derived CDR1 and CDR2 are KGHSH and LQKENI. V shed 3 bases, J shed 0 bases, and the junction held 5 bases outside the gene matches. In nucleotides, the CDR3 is TGTGCCAGCTCACCCAACAGGGGAAGCTCCTACAATGAGCAGTTCTTC. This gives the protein CASSPNRGSSYNEQFF.

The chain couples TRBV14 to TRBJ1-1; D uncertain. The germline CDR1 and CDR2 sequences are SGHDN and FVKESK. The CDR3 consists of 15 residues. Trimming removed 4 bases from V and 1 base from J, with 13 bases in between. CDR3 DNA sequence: TGTGCCAGCAGCCCTTCACAGTGGTGGAACACTGAAGCTTTCTTT. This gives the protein CASSPSQWWNTEAFF.

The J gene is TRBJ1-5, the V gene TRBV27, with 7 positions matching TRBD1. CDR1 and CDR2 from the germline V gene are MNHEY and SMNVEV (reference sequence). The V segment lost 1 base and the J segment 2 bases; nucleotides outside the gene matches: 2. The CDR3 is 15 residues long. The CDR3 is CASSLLGQGNQPQHF. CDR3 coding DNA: TGTGCCAGCAGTTTATTAGGACAGGGCAATCAGCCCCAGCATTTT.

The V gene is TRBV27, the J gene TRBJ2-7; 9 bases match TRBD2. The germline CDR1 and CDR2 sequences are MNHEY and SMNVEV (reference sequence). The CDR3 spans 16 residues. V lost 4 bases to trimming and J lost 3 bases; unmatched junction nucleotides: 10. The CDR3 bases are TGTGCCAGCAGTTCCGCGGCTAGCGGGGACCGCTACGAGCAGTACTTC. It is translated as CASSSAASGDRYEQYF.